This note documents a single T cell receptor beta chain sequence. The sample comes from a study of blood T cell repertoires in COVID-19. Which cohort a participant joined came from the clinical history participants gave. The method was immunoSEQ multiplex PCR; TCRdb's version includes in-frame clones alone and lacks a portion of them. The sample carries 190,000 or so clones, approximately 86% recorded once. Germline V gives CDR1 LNHDA, CDR2 SQIVND (reference sequence). Trimming took off 3 bases at V and 7 bases at J, with 15 bases between the two ends. The CDR3 is 15 residues long. The material sequenced was PBMCs or T cells enriched from blood (not recorded which). This chain links TRBV19 with TRBJ1-4; D is unclear. The source is a woman in her twenties or thirties who had been exposed to COVID-19. The CDR3: CASSMSWTSGEKLFF. The CDR3, as DNA: TGTGCCAGTAGTATGTCTTGGACTTCGGGTGAAAAACTGTTTTTT.